These T cell receptor beta chains were read from a single sample in a study of blood T cell repertoires in COVID-19. TCRdb's copy holds only in-frame clones and misses some; the assay was immunoSEQ multiplex PCR. The sample has approximately 210,000 clones, around four fifths seen once. Input material: peripheral blood. These TCRs come from a woman in her 70s with active or convalescent COVID-19. CDR3s include the opening cysteine and the closing phenylalanine or tryptophan. Fields, in order: D gene, V gene, clone size, J gene, CDR3 protein, CDR3 DNA. A D gene is named only where the DNA matches it firmly. Clone size is stated in some rows and not others, as once, few, many or a class when expanded.

TRBD1	TRBV11-2	NA	TRBJ1-2	CASGSTGTFGYTF	TGTGCCAGCGGGTCGACAGGGACGTTTGGCTACACCTTC
NA	TRBV3-1/TRBV3-2	NA	TRBJ2-3	CASSQEGAADTQYF	TGTGCCAGCAGCCAAGAGGGAGCGGCAGATACGCAGTATTTT
NA	TRBV19	once	TRBJ2-2	CASSISRGGSFPGELFF	TGTGCCAGTAGTATATCCAGAGGCGGCAGTTTTCCCGGGGAGCTGTTTTTT
NA	TRBV7-9	NA	TRBJ1-1	CASSSPTTDDTEAFF	TGTGCCAGCAGCTCCCCGACGACAGATGACACTGAAGCTTTCTTT
NA	TRBV3-1/TRBV3-2	NA	TRBJ2-3	CASSPWAIPTDTQYF	TGTGCCAGCAGCCCCTGGGCCATCCCCACAGATACGCAGTATTTT
NA	TRBV6-5	NA	TRBJ2-7	CASSLPSYEQYF	TGTGCCAGCTCCCTTCCCTCCTACGAGCAGTACTTC
TRBD1	TRBV30	few	TRBJ2-3	CAWSVQGGRDGGTDTQYF	TGTGCCTGGAGTGTACAGGGGGGTCGAGACGGAGGCACAGATACGCAGTATTTT
NA	TRBV28	NA	TRBJ2-3	CASSSSSGTDTQYF	TGTGCCAGCAGTTCTAGTAGCGGCACAGATACGCAGTATTTT
NA	TRBV12-3/TRBV12-4	NA	TRBJ2-7	CASSPPILYEQYF	TGTGCCAGCAGCCCCCCTATCCTCTACGAGCAGTACTTC
TRBD1	TRBV19	NA	TRBJ2-7	CASSVTGTGAYEQYF	TGTGCCAGTAGTGTCACCGGGACAGGGGCCTACGAGCAGTACTTC
TRBD2	TRBV10-1	NA	TRBJ2-1	CASSRSGRHNEQFF	TGCGCCAGCAGTAGGAGCGGGAGACACAATGAGCAGTTCTTC
NA	TRBV7-9	NA	TRBJ2-7	CASSPEGYEQYF	TGTGCCAGCAGCCCAGAGGGATACGAGCAGTACTTC
TRBD1	TRBV10-3	few	TRBJ1-2	CAISGSPGQGLYGYTF	TGTGCCATCAGTGGAAGCCCGGGACAGGGGTTGTATGGCTACACCTTC
TRBD1	TRBV11-1	few	TRBJ1-2	CASSQDREYYGYTF	TGTGCCAGCAGCCAAGACAGGGAATACTATGGCTACACCTTC
TRBD1	TRBV3-1/TRBV3-2	NA	TRBJ2-5	CASSVPWGTGEETQYF	TGTGCCAGCAGCGTACCTTGGGGAACAGGGGAAGAGACCCAGTACTTC
NA	TRBV5-1	NA	TRBJ2-7	CASSLAGDSHYEQYF	TGCGCCAGCAGCTTGGCCGGGGACTCTCACTACGAGCAGTACTTC
TRBD1	TRBV18	NA	TRBJ1-6	CASSPTGTGLNSPLHF	TGTGCCAGCTCCCCCACAGGGACAGGCCTTAATTCACCCCTCCACTTT
NA	TRBV6-2/TRBV6-3	few	TRBJ1-2	CASSYDIAFGGYGYTF	TGTGCCAGCAGTTACGATATTGCCTTCGGGGGCTATGGCTACACCTTC
TRBD1	TRBV15	once	TRBJ1-6	CATSRGQGDSPLHF	TGTGCCACCAGCAGGGGACAGGGAGATTCACCCCTCCACTTT
NA	TRBV30	NA	TRBJ1-5	CAWSNERSNQPQHF	TGTGCCTGGAGCAATGAGAGGAGCAATCAGCCCCAGCATTTT
NA	TRBV5-1	NA	TRBJ1-5	CASSGRAQNQPQHF	TGCGCCAGCAGCGGGAGGGCCCAGAATCAGCCCCAGCATTTT
TRBD1	TRBV5-1	NA	TRBJ2-7	CASSGQHDSYEQYF	TGCGCCAGCTCGGGACAGCATGACTCCTACGAGCAGTACTTC
NA	TRBV28	NA	TRBJ2-7	CASSFTSSEQYF	TGTGCCAGCAGTTTTACTAGCTCCGAGCAGTACTTC
NA	TRBV4-3	NA	TRBJ1-6	CASSQASSYNSPLHF	TGCGCCAGCAGCCAAGCGAGCTCCTATAATTCACCCCTCCACTTT
NA	TRBV19	NA	TRBJ2-7	CASSSSLGSSYEQYF	TGTGCCAGTAGTTCGTCTCTTGGCAGTTCCTACGAGCAGTACTTC